This T cell receptor (beta chain) appears in the sequencing data of a study of cytomegalovirus exposure and HLA in healthy donors. Libraries were prepared by immunoSEQ multiplex PCR; TCRdb keeps only in-frame clonotypes and omits some of them. The sample consists of roughly 250,000 clones, around 87% of them appearing once. With 1 base removed from V and 11 bases from J, the gap between germline ends came to 11 bases. CDR3 length: 13 residues. Germline assignment: CDR1 MGHRA and CDR2 YSYEKL. This clone was seen just once. Antigen unknown. Findings of the study overall: TCR sequences were mostly rare, though some public TCRs occurred in many donors. The study listed roughly 160 cytomegalovirus-associated TCR beta chains.

The chain uses TRBV4-1 and TRBJ1-4, with D possibly matching TRBD1 (6 bases). Sequenced: PBMCs. This clonotype was obtained from a young woman in good health and CMV-seropositive. CDR3 coding DNA: TGCGCCAGCAGCCAAGCCGGGACAAACAAACTGTTTTTT. It encodes CASSQAGTNKLFF.